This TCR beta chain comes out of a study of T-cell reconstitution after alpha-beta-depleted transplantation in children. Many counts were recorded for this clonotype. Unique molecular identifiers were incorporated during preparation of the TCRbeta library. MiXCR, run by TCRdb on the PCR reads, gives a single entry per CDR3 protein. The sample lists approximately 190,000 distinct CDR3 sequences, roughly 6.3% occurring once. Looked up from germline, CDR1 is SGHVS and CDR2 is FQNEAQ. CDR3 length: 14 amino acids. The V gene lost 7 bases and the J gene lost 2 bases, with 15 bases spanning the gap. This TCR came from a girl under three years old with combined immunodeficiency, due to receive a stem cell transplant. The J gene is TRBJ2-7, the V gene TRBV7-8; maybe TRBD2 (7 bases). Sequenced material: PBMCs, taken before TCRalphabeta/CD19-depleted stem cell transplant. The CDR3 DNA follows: TGTGCCAGCACCCCAGGAGGGGGGGCCTACGAGCAGTACTTC. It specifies CASTPGGGAYEQYF.